What follows are 11 T cell receptor beta chains derived from one specimen sequenced in a study of technical replicates of blood from a few donors. The data were produced by immunoSEQ multiplex PCR, yet TCRdb's version contains in-frame clones alone and is incomplete. The sample yields roughly 87,000 clones, approximately 94% seen once. Sequenced: T cells isolated from PBMCs. Source of these receptors: a human donor in good health.

This clone was recorded once. The J gene is TRBJ1-6, the V gene TRBV29-1, with TRBD1 matching 7 bases. CDR3 length: 14 amino acids. Germline loops: CDR1 SQVTM, CDR2 ANQGSEA. J was trimmed by 8 bases and V by 5 bases; bases with no gene match: 9. The chain's CDR3 is CSVSTGYFDSPLHF. The DNA of the CDR3 is TGCAGCGTTTCGACAGGGTATTTTGATTCACCCCTCCACTTT.

The V gene is TRBV5-4, the J gene TRBJ2-3; D remains unclear. CDR1 is SGHNT and CDR2 is YYREEE in the germline V gene (reference sequence). Between the trimmed V and J ends, which lost 0 bases and 0 bases, there was a span of 8 bases. CDR3 length: 15 residues. CDR3 in DNA: TGTGCCAGCAGCTTGGCCCCCTCTAGCACAGATACGCAGTATTTT. It encodes CASSLAPSSTDTQYF.

Details on this clone: At one end the junction does not follow the germline gene, possibly because of a read error. Other DNA sequences from this sample encode an identical CDR3 as well. The CDR3: CASRDGTGINQPQHF. Here the CDR3 DNA reads TGCGCCAGCAGGGACGGGACAGGGATCAATCAGCCCCAGCATTTT. This sequence joins TRBV6-5 and TRBJ1-5; 9 positions agree with TRBD1. The CDR3 length is 15 residues. CDR1 is MNHEY and CDR2 is SVGAGI in the germline V gene.

This chain uses TRBV30 with TRBJ1-1, with D possibly being TRBD1 (6 bases). This CDR3 has 13 residues. CDR1 is GTSNPN and CDR2 is SVGIG in the germline V gene (reference sequence). The V end was cut by 3 bases, the J end by 9 bases, with 17 bases between. The DNA of the CDR3 is TGTGCCTGGAGCGCGTATGCCAGGGGAAAAGCTTTCTTT. Its protein is CAWSAYARGKAFF.

The genes are TRBV7-9 and TRBJ2-7; 9 bases agree with TRBD1. With 3 bases clipped from V and 4 bases from J, the junction kept 7 bases outside the gene matches. The V gene's germline CDR1 is SEHNR and CDR2 FQNEAQ (reference sequence). This CDR3 is 15 amino acids long. The CDR3, as DNA: TGTGCCAGCAGCTTCCCGGGACAGGGAGAGTACGAGCAGTACTTC. It encodes CASSFPGQGEYEQYF.

The V gene is TRBV14, the J gene TRBJ2-3; maybe TRBD2 (6 bases). The CDR3 length is 14 residues. V lost 5 bases and J lost 6, with 15 bases in between. Per germline, CDR1 SGHDN and CDR2 FVKESK. This CDR3 is CASSKVSGVDTQYF. The DNA of the CDR3 is TGTGCCAGCAGCAAAGTGTCGGGGGTGGATACGCAGTATTTT.

This clone was recorded only once. J is TRBJ1-1 and V is TRBV12-5; D not certain. V lost 0 bases, J lost 0 bases, and 17 bases lay in between. Germline CDR1 reads LGHNT; CDR2 reads FRNRAP. The CDR3 spans 18 residues. This CDR3 reads CASGLVVSRSLMNTEAFF. CDR3 nucleotides: TGTGCTAGTGGTTTGGTAGTAAGTAGATCCCTCATGAACACTGAAGCTTTCTTT.

This chain connects TRBV28 to TRBJ2-3; 9 bases line up with TRBD2. Looked up from germline, CDR1 is MDHEN and CDR2 is SYDVKM. The trim removed 3 bases at V and 9 bases at J, leaving 13 bases unmatched. The CDR3 is 16 residues long. The CDR3 DNA is TGTGCCAGCAGTTTGGCGGCGGGAGGGCCATATCGAACGCAGTATTTT. It encodes CASSLAAGGPYRTQYF.

This chain links TRBV6-1 with TRBJ1-2; D remains ambiguous. CDR3 length equals 12 residues. V lost 6 bases and J lost 2, with 7 bases in between. Germline V CDR1 and CDR2: MNHNS, SASEGT. Here the CDR3 reads CASSPVNYGYTF. The CDR3 DNA reads TGTGCCAGCAGCCCAGTGAACTATGGCTACACCTTC.

This chain links TRBV30 with TRBJ1-1, with D possibly matching TRBD1 (5 bases). Germline loops: CDR1 GTSNPN, CDR2 SVGIG (reference sequence). The CDR3 totals 15 residues. Trimming removed 0 bases at V and 0 bases at J, with 11 bases between. CDR3: CAWSVFQGMNTEAFF. Here the CDR3 DNA reads TGTGCCTGGAGTGTTTTTCAGGGTATGAACACTGAAGCTTTCTTT.

CDR3 coding DNA: TGTGCCAGCAGCTTTATATCGAGGCCGGTGGGTGAGCAGTTCTTC. Residues: CASSFISRPVGEQFF. The chain employs TRBV11-2 and TRBJ2-1; no clear D. Per germline, CDR1 SGHAT and CDR2 FQNNGV. Between the trimmed V and J ends, which lost 3 bases and 9 bases, there was a span of 18 bases. This CDR3 has 15 residues.